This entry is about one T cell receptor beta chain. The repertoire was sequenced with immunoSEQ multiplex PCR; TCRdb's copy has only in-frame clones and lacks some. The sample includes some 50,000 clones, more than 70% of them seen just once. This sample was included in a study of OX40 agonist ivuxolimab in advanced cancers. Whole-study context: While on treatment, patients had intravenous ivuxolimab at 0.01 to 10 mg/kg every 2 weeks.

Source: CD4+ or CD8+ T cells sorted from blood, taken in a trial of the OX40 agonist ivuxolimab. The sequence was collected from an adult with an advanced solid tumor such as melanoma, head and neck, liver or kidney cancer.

DNA for the CDR3: TGCGCCAGCAGCCCCGGGACAGGGTTCACCTACGAGCAGTACTTC. This encodes CASSPGTGFTYEQYF. The rearrangement joins TRBV5-1 to TRBJ2-7; TRBD1 agrees at 9 bases. Germline CDR1 and CDR2: SGHRS and YFSETQ. The CDR3 is 15 residues long. V shed 4 bases and J 2 bases; nucleotides not matched to a gene: 7. The full variable domain, its missing parts supplied by reference TRBV5-1 and TRBJ2-7, is KAGVTQTPRYLIKTRGQQVTLSCSPISGHRSVSWYQQTPGQGLQFLFEYFSETQRNKGNFPGRFSGRQFSNSRSEMNVSTLELGDSALYLCASSPGTGFTYEQYFGPGTRLTVT.